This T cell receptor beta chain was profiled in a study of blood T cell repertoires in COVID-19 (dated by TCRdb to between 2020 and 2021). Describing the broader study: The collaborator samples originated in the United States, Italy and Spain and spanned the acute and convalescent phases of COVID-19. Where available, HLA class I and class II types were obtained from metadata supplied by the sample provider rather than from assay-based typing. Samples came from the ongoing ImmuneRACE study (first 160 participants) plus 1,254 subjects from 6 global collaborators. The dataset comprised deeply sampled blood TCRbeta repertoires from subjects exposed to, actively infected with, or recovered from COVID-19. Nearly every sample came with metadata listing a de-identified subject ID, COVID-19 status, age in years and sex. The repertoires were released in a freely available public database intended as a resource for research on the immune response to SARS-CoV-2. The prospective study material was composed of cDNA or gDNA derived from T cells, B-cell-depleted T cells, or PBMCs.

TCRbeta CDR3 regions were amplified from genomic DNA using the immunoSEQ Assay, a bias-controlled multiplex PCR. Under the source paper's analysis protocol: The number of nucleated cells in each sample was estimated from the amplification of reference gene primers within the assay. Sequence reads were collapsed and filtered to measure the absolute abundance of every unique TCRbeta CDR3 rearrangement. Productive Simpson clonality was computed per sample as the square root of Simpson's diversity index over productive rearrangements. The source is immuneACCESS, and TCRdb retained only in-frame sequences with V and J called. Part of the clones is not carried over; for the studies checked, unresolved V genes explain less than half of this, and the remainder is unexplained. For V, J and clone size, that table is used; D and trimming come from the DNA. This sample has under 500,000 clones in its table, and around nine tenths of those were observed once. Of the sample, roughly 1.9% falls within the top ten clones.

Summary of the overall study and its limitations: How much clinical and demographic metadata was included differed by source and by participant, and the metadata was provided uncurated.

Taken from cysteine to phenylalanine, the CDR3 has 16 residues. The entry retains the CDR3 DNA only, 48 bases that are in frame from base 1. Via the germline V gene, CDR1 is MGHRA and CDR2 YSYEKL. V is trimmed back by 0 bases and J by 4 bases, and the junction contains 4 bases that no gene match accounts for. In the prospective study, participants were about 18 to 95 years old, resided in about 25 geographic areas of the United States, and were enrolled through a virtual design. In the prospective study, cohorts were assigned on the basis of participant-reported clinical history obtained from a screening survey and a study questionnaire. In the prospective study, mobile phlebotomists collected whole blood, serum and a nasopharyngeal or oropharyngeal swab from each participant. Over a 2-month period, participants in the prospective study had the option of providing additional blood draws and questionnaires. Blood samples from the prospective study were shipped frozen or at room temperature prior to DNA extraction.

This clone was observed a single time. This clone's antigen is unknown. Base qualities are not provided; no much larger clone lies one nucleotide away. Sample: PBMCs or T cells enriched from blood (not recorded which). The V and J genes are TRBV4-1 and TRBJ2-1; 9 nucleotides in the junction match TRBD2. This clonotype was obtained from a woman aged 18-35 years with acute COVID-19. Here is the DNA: TGCGCCAGCAGCCAAGATAGACTAGCGGAGTACAATGAGCAGTTCTTC. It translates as CASSQDRLAEYNEQFF.